A selection of T cell receptor beta chains follows, all from one sample in a study of T cells in localized non-small cell lung cancer. Method: immunoSEQ multiplex PCR; TCRdb's copy keeps in-frame clones and lacks some. The sample lists 25,000 to 35,000 clones; 80% to 85% were seen once. The sequencing used peripheral blood mononuclear cells, collected before any cancer treatment. The receptors stem from a man aged 40 to 75 with stage III lung adenocarcinoma. The conserved cysteine and the conserved F or W are not part of the CDR3 here. Some rows have no size entry. The others give once, few or many, or a class for an expanded clone.

-	TRBJ1-4	TRBV14	ASSHLTDEKLF
once	TRBJ1-1	TRBV28	ASSWNRATEAF
-	TRBJ2-7	TRBV19	ASAGGSRYEQY
-	TRBJ2-3	TRBV9	ASSVGPSAGGTDTQY
-	TRBJ1-5	TRBV5-1	ASSQDKVAINQPQH
-	TRBJ1-4	TRBV7-9	ASSYGQGYEKLF
-	TRBJ2-1	TRBV6-6	ASSAGGDSYNEQF
once	TRBJ2-7	TRBV5-1	ASSLGTGTMEQY
-	TRBJ2-6	TRBV6-5	AVSARGSGANVLT
once	TRBJ1-3	TRBV28	ASSFSARATGSGNTIY
-	TRBJ1-4	TRBV11-2	ASSPIRTGSNEKLF
-	TRBJ2-1	TRBV28	ASSLWGGLAGSYNEQF
-	TRBJ1-5	TRBV6-5	ASSPRQNQPQH
-	TRBJ1-5	TRBV6-4	ASSVKREGSNQPQH
-	TRBJ2-7	TRBV5-1	ASSYAGDEQY
-	TRBJ2-2	TRBV5-1	ASSLGGGFKIPGELF
-	TRBJ2-7	TRBV5-4	ASSLDRAGIYEQY
once	TRBJ1-3	TRBV18	ASSPSPGNTIY
few	TRBJ1-2	TRBV2	ASSTSGQGGGYT
few	TRBJ1-6	TRBV10-3	AISRDIGSPLH
-	TRBJ1-2	TRBV30	AWSVGEGRLGYT
-	TRBJ2-2	TRBV9	ASSAGLAGFTGELF
once	TRBJ2-1	TRBV6-5	ASSYRPSGGYDEQF
-	TRBJ1-2	TRBV6-1	ASSYNYGYT
-	TRBJ1-2	TRBV28	ASSFDMDSHYGYT
-	TRBJ1-6	TRBV4-2	ASSQGPGGNSPLH
few	TRBJ1-2	TRBV5-8	ASSLVFGYHPGQGNYGYT
-	TRBJ2-5	TRBV19	ASSVGTRGGETQY
-	TRBJ2-1	TRBV28	ASSRAASGEVEQF
-	TRBJ1-2	TRBV18	ASSPDSTNYGYT
-	TRBJ2-3	TRBV25-1	ASSSGVVNTQY
-	TRBJ2-5	TRBV29-1	SAGVRETQY
-	TRBJ2-1	TRBV5-1	ASSLAADSYNEQF
few	TRBJ2-3	TRBV7-8	ASSLDGAYRDKY
-	TRBJ2-2	TRBV27	ASSLGDFSPPGELF
-	TRBJ2-3	TRBV9	ASSVELFYTQY
few	TRBJ2-7	TRBV10-3	AISEGLSRQY
-	TRBJ1-2	TRBV19	ASSISIGNYGYT
-	TRBJ2-2	TRBV7-2	ASSFTGELF
-	TRBJ2-3	TRBV29-1	SGHLGTDTQY
once	TRBJ2-7	TRBV14	ASSQTWGTGSEQY
-	TRBJ1-2	TRBV4-1	ASSVDGLSSYT
-	TRBJ1-4	TRBV5-1	ASSVTGEKLF
few	TRBJ1-2	TRBV6-5	ASRRTGYYGYT
-	TRBJ2-5	TRBV5-4	ASSFPGSQETQY
-	TRBJ2-1	TRBV19	ASSRTTGQSNNEQF
once	TRBJ2-5	TRBV5-1	ASSFDGTQETQY
-	TRBJ1-6	TRBV6-9	ASSFRGGSSYNSPLH
-	TRBJ2-4	TRBV29-1	SVEDTTGVLRKNIQY